A selection of T cell receptor beta chains follows, all from one sample in a study of OX40 agonist ivuxolimab in advanced cancers. Measured with immunoSEQ multiplex PCR; TCRdb has only the in-frame clones, and not every one. The repertoire holds just under 7,000 clones, over 60% seen once, with over 35% in the top ten. The starting material was CD4+ or CD8+ T cells sorted from blood, obtained in a trial of the OX40 agonist ivuxolimab. Source of these receptors: an adult with an advanced solid tumor such as melanoma, head and neck, liver or kidney cancer. CDR3s include the opening cysteine and the closing phenylalanine or tryptophan. The order of the fields is clone size, V gene, CDR3 protein. For some rows the clone size is stated as once, few or many, or as a class when expanded; others skip it.

>-|TRBV28
CASSSLRQKESADTQYF
>few|TRBV7-9
CASSHTIKGAGRNTEAFF
>-|TRBV7-9
CASSLGTQPQHF
>few|TRBV4-1
CASSQGQEQFF
>-|TRBV29-1
CSVEGPSGTGEREQYF
>-|TRBV5-6
CASSLAEGTGYYEQYF
>-|TRBV5-1
CASSLAFRVSQETQYF
>few|TRBV9
CASSVAGLNTEAFF
>-|TRBV27
CASSSGGEQYF
>-|TRBV19
CASSMWALAGSTDTQYF
>few|TRBV29-1
CSVRLGGHEQFF